The clone carrying this T cell receptor beta chain was seen ten or more times. The antigen remains undetermined. The TCR beta libraries were generated through quantitative 5'-RACE incorporating molecular barcodes. From the 5' RACE reads, TCRdb called clonotypes with MiXCR, one entry per CDR3 protein. Altogether around 9,100 distinct CDR3 sequences are present, approximately 5.9% being singletons, with the ten largest covering 40% to 50%. The data derive from a study of CD8 T cells in ankylosing spondylitis. V shed 0 bases and J shed 1 base, with 10 bases lying between them. The germline V gene has CDR1 SGDLS and CDR2 YYNGEE. The length of the CDR3 is 15 residues. Broader study findings: Disease-linked clones bore a CD8+ phenotype, appearing relatively rarely in peripheral blood. Earlier reports found some motif variants in synovial fluid and blood in reactive arthritis. Disease-associated clones were reportedly significantly overrepresented in matched ankylosing spondylitis synovial fluid.

J is TRBJ2-5 and V is TRBV9, with D perhaps matching TRBD2 (6 bases). Material for sequencing was blood, either unsorted or a sorted T cell fraction (not recorded which). This sequence was found in a female donor with ankylosing spondylitis or in good health (not recorded which). This CDR3 is CASSVVLGGQETQYF. The CDR3 DNA reads TGTGCCAGCAGCGTAGTCCTGGGGGGCCAAGAGACCCAGTACTTC.